The rows below give T cell receptor beta chains drawn from one sample of a study of T cell repertoires in cytomegalovirus infection. Antigen specificity for these receptors is unknown. From the reads, TCRdb called clonotypes with MiXCR, one entry per CDR3 protein. Of some 900,000 distinct CDR3 sequences listed, about 33% are singletons. The sample here was cultured CD8+ T cells from PBMCs, taken from culture after CMV antigen stimulation. Source of these receptors: a human donor in good health (CMV status not recorded). Some clones in this sample may be carry-over from other donors' samples. The CDR3 runs from the conserved cysteine through the conserved F or W. Each record gives: V gene, clone size, J gene, D gene, CDR3 DNA, CDR3 protein. A D gene is named only where the DNA matches it firmly. Clone size is not always given. Where it is, it says once, few, many or a class for expanded clones.

v_gene: TRBV11-2
abundance: -
j_gene: TRBJ1-2
d_gene: -
CDR3nt: TGTGCCAGCAGCTTAGCGGCAGTCTCTGACTATGGCTACACCTTC
CDR3aa: CASSLAAVSDYGYTF

v_gene: TRBV20-1
abundance: -
j_gene: TRBJ2-2
d_gene: -
CDR3nt: TGCAGTGCTAACGTAGCGAACACCGGGGAGCTGTTTTTT
CDR3aa: CSANVANTGELFF

v_gene: TRBV14
abundance: -
j_gene: TRBJ1-1
d_gene: -
CDR3nt: TGTGCCAGCAGCCATTTCGGCACTGAAGCTTTCTTT
CDR3aa: CASSHFGTEAFF

v_gene: TRBV7-2
abundance: many
j_gene: TRBJ2-2
d_gene: -
CDR3nt: TGTGCCAGCACCGGGACCCTAGCAAGAATTGGCACCGGGGAGCTGTTTTTT
CDR3aa: CASTGTLARIGTGELFF

v_gene: TRBV28
abundance: many
j_gene: TRBJ1-1
d_gene: -
CDR3nt: TGTGCCAGCAGTTTAAGGGGAATGAACACTGAAGCTTTCTTT
CDR3aa: CASSLRGMNTEAFF

v_gene: TRBV7-9
abundance: -
j_gene: TRBJ1-6
d_gene: -
CDR3nt: TGTGCCAGCGCATCTGACTCCTATAATTCACCCCTCCACTTT
CDR3aa: CASASDSYNSPLHF

v_gene: TRBV7-2
abundance: few
j_gene: TRBJ2-1
d_gene: TRBD2
CDR3nt: TGTGCCAGCAGCGGGACTAGCGGGACGTTAGGGAATGAGCAGTTCTTC
CDR3aa: CASSGTSGTLGNEQFF

v_gene: TRBV5-6
abundance: once
j_gene: TRBJ2-3
d_gene: -
CDR3nt: TGTGCCAGCAGCTTGGTCTTAAATACGCAGTATTTT
CDR3aa: CASSLVLNTQYF

v_gene: TRBV7-8
abundance: many
j_gene: TRBJ1-2
d_gene: -
CDR3nt: TGTGCCAGCAGCTTAGCGGAGGGGGGGAGGCCTGGCTACACCTTC
CDR3aa: CASSLAEGGRPGYTF

v_gene: TRBV7-9
abundance: -
j_gene: TRBJ1-2
d_gene: -
CDR3nt: TGTGCCAGCAGCTTTATCTCCCGGAACTATGGCTACACCTTC
CDR3aa: CASSFISRNYGYTF

v_gene: TRBV5-6
abundance: -
j_gene: TRBJ1-6
d_gene: -
CDR3nt: TGTGCCAGCAGCTCGAGCTTGTTGGATAATTCACCCCTCCACTTT
CDR3aa: CASSSSLLDNSPLHF

v_gene: TRBV12-3/TRBV12-4
abundance: many
j_gene: TRBJ2-5
d_gene: -
CDR3nt: TGTGCCAGCAGTTTAAACAGCCAAGAGACCCAGTACTTC
CDR3aa: CASSLNSQETQYF

v_gene: TRBV9
abundance: -
j_gene: TRBJ1-1
d_gene: -
CDR3nt: TGTGCCAGCAGCGTCGGGGGGGCGAGTACTGAAGCTTTCTTT
CDR3aa: CASSVGGASTEAFF

v_gene: TRBV6-1
abundance: few
j_gene: TRBJ2-3
d_gene: TRBD2
CDR3nt: TGTGCCAGCAGCCGGGGCCTAGCGGGGGTCACAGATACGCAGTATTTT
CDR3aa: CASSRGLAGVTDTQYF

v_gene: TRBV5-4
abundance: few
j_gene: TRBJ2-5
d_gene: TRBD2
CDR3nt: TGTGCCAGCAGCCCGGCGAGCGGGGGTCTCCAGTACTTC
CDR3aa: CASSPASGGLQYF

v_gene: TRBV6-5
abundance: few
j_gene: TRBJ2-3
d_gene: -
CDR3nt: TGTGCCAGCAGTTCCCTCCAGGGTCGAGATACGCAGTATTTT
CDR3aa: CASSSLQGRDTQYF

v_gene: TRBV6-5
abundance: few
j_gene: TRBJ2-1
d_gene: TRBD2
CDR3nt: TGTGCCAGCAGTTACTCCGCGGGACTAGTGTTGGGCTACAATGAGCAGTTCTTC
CDR3aa: CASSYSAGLVLGYNEQFF

v_gene: TRBV12-3/TRBV12-4
abundance: many
j_gene: TRBJ1-1
d_gene: -
CDR3nt: TGTGCCAGCAGTTTATTTGCGGGGAACACTGAAGCTTTCTTT
CDR3aa: CASSLFAGNTEAFF

v_gene: TRBV4-2
abundance: few
j_gene: TRBJ1-5
d_gene: -
CDR3nt: TGTGCCAGCAGCCAAGGGTTAGCAGGGACTCAGCCCCAGCATTTT
CDR3aa: CASSQGLAGTQPQHF

v_gene: TRBV7-6
abundance: few
j_gene: TRBJ2-5
d_gene: -
CDR3nt: TGTGCCAGCAGCCTAAGGACAGCCGAGGGTGGGACCCAGTACTTC
CDR3aa: CASSLRTAEGGTQYF

v_gene: TRBV6-6
abundance: few
j_gene: TRBJ2-2
d_gene: -
CDR3nt: TGTGCCAGCAGTCCAGGGGACCTCGCGAACACCGGGGAGCTGTTTTTT
CDR3aa: CASSPGDLANTGELFF

v_gene: TRBV10-3
abundance: few
j_gene: TRBJ2-5
d_gene: TRBD1
CDR3nt: TGTGCCATCAGTGACTCCGGGACAGCAGAAGAAGAGACCCAGTACTTC
CDR3aa: CAISDSGTAEEETQYF

v_gene: TRBV7-6
abundance: -
j_gene: TRBJ2-1
d_gene: -
CDR3nt: TGTGCCAGCAGCCCCGGGGGCTGGAACAAAGAGCAGTTCTTC
CDR3aa: CASSPGGWNKEQFF

v_gene: TRBV7-3
abundance: -
j_gene: TRBJ2-1
d_gene: -
CDR3nt: TGTGCCAGCAGCTCCGAGAAGAATGAGCAGTTCTTC
CDR3aa: CASSSEKNEQFF

v_gene: TRBV10-3
abundance: -
j_gene: TRBJ2-3
d_gene: -
CDR3nt: TGTGCCATCAGTGACCAGCGGGTCACAGATACGCAGTATTTT
CDR3aa: CAISDQRVTDTQYF

v_gene: TRBV20-1
abundance: -
j_gene: TRBJ1-2
d_gene: -
CDR3nt: TGCAGTGCTAGGAACAGGCACTATGGCTACACCTTC
CDR3aa: CSARNRHYGYTF

v_gene: TRBV7-6
abundance: many
j_gene: TRBJ2-2
d_gene: -
CDR3nt: TGTGCCAGCAGCTCCGGGACAAACCCTATACGAGCGGACACCGGGGAGCTGTTTTTT
CDR3aa: CASSSGTNPIRADTGELFF

v_gene: TRBV28
abundance: few
j_gene: TRBJ1-1
d_gene: TRBD1
CDR3nt: TGTGCCAGCAGTTTAACCGGGACAGGGACTGAAGCTTTCTTT
CDR3aa: CASSLTGTGTEAFF

v_gene: TRBV7-4
abundance: many
j_gene: TRBJ2-6
d_gene: -
CDR3nt: TGTGCCAGCAGCGCCCCCAACTCGGGGGCTGGGGCCAACGTCCTGACTTTC
CDR3aa: CASSAPNSGAGANVLTF